This T cell receptor beta chain originates from a study of blood T cell repertoires in COVID-19. This table comes from immunoSEQ multiplex PCR, and its TCRdb copy is limited to in-frame clones, with some not included. The table shows 450,000 to 500,000 clones, with 87% occurring only once. V dropped 2 bases and J dropped 5 bases, with 6 bases sitting between them. Germline V gives CDR1 KGHSH, CDR2 LQKENI. The CDR3 extends over 12 amino acids. The rearrangement links TRBV18 to TRBJ2-5, with D uncertain. The sample consisted of PBMCs or T cells enriched from blood (not recorded which). The source is a young woman who had recovered from COVID-19. CDR3 amino acids: CASSPFYETQYF. As DNA, the CDR3 is TGTGCCAGCTCACCATTCTACGAGACCCAGTACTTC.